Listed here are 20 T cell receptor beta chains from one sample, sequenced in a study of T cell responses to AZD1222 COVID-19 vaccine. Measured with immunoSEQ multiplex PCR; TCRdb has only the in-frame clones, and not every one. The sample consists of more than 95,000 clones, approximately 86% of them appearing once. The input for sequencing was peripheral blood, taken 28 days after the second dose of the MenACWY control vaccine. The receptors were sampled from an adult who received the MenACWY meningococcal vaccine as a control.

The chain employs TRBV7-9 and TRBJ1-4, with D unresolved. Trimming stripped 5 bases from V and 6 bases from J, with 10 bases between. CDR3 length: 13 amino acids. In germline, CDR1 is SEHNR, CDR2 FQNEAQ (reference sequence). Written as DNA, the CDR3 is TGTGCCAGCAGCCTGTCCCCGGATGAAAAACTGTTTTTT. This codes for CASSLSPDEKLFF. The full variable domain, with the rest looked up from reference TRBV7-9 and TRBJ1-4, is DTGVSQNPRHKITKRGQNVTFRCDPISEHNRLYWYRQTLGQGPEFLTYFQNEAQLEKSRLLSDRFSAERPKGSFSTLEIQRTEQGDSAMYLCASSLSPDEKLFFGSGTQLSVL.

The chain recombines TRBV20-1 with TRBJ2-1; TRBD2 might be the D (6 bases). The CDR3 sequence is 15 residues long. The V and J ends lost 3 bases and 4 bases respectively, with 16 bases between them. From germline, CDR1 is DFQATT and CDR2 SNEGSKA (reference sequence). Here the CDR3 DNA reads TGCAGTGCTAGTCGTGGGGGGTCGGCATACAATGAGCAGTTCTTC. This codes for CSASRGGSAYNEQFF.

V usage is TRBV15 and J usage is TRBJ1-2; D not resolved. This CDR3 comprises 14 residues. Between the trimmed V and J ends, which lost 5 bases and 4 bases, there was a span of 14 bases. Looked up from germline, CDR1 is LNHNV and CDR2 is YYDKDF (reference sequence). The CDR3 DNA reads TGTGCCACCAGCCCACAAGCGGACTTCTATGGCTACACCTTC. This translates into CATSPQADFYGYTF. Complete variable domain (other parts from reference TRBV15 and TRBJ1-2): DAMVIQNPRYQVTQFGKPVTLSCSQTLNHNVMYWYQQKSSQAPKLLFHYYDKDFNNEADTPDNFQSRRPNTSFCFLDIRSPGLGDTAMYLCATSPQADFYGYTFGSGTRLTVV.

CDR3 nucleotide sequence: TGTGCCACCAGTCTGGACAGCCCCAATTCACCCCTCCACTTT. The encoded protein is CATSLDSPNSPLHF. The chain combines TRBV24-1 with TRBJ1-6; the D gene is possibly TRBD1 (6 bases). Germline V CDR1 and CDR2: KGHDR, SFDVKD. The CDR3 is 14 residues long. The V end lost 6 bases, the J end lost 7 bases, and 12 bases lay between the germline ends.

This chain links TRBV6-4 with TRBJ1-2; weak D call: TRBD1 (5 bases). The CDR3 length is 16 residues. With 2 bases removed from V and 8 bases from J, the gap between germline ends came to 21 bases. The germline V gene has CDR1 MRHNA and CDR2 SNTAGT. CDR3 DNA sequence: TGTGCCAGCAGTGACAGGATTAATTCAGGGAGAGGCGGCTACACCTTC. Protein sequence: CASSDRINSGRGGYTF.

CDR3 coding DNA: TGTGCCAGCAGCCGATCTGGACAGCGAAGCAATCAGCCCCAGCATTTT. Its protein is CASSRSGQRSNQPQHF. V gene TRBV6-6 combines with J gene TRBJ1-5, with a tentative D call TRBD1 (6 bases). The V gene's germline CDR1 is MNHNY and CDR2 SVGAGI (reference sequence). CDR3 length: 16 residues. V lost 6 bases and J lost 1, with 16 bases in between.

The rearrangement uses TRBV12-3 or TRBV12-4 and TRBJ2-7; the D is unclear. The V end was cut by 7 bases, the J end by 3 bases, with 10 bases between. The CDR3 loop spans 12 amino acids. The CDR3 is CASTASDYEQYF. The DNA for the CDR3 is TGTGCCAGCACTGCCTCTGACTACGAGCAGTACTTC.

This rearrangement joins TRBV7-2 to TRBJ2-5; D is possibly TRBD1 or TRBD2 (6 bases each). Germline assignment: CDR1 SGHTA and CDR2 FQGNSA. This CDR3 spans 15 amino acids. Trimming removed 1 base from V and 5 bases from J, with 14 bases in between. Written as DNA, the CDR3 is TGTGCCAGCAGCTTAGTAGTCGGGGGCTGGGAGACCCAGTACTTC. This gives the protein CASSLVVGGWETQYF.

V gene TRBV7-2 combines with J gene TRBJ2-7; D uncertain. The CDR3 loop spans 12 amino acids. Trimming pared 5 bases from V and 3 bases from J, leaving 8 bases between. Per germline, CDR1 SGHTA and CDR2 FQGNSA. This CDR3 is CASSLSIYEQYF. CDR3 sequence (DNA): TGTGCCAGCAGCCTTAGTATCTACGAGCAGTACTTC.

V gene TRBV5-1 combines with J gene TRBJ1-3; the D is unclear. Germline V gene data show CDR1 as SGHRS and CDR2 as YFSETQ. The germline V and J ends were trimmed by 0 bases and 4 bases, with 8 bases remaining between them. The CDR3 length is 14 residues. The CDR3, as DNA: TGCGCCAGCAGCTTGGCCGCAACAGGAAACACCATATATTTT. Residues: CASSLAATGNTIYF.

The J gene is TRBJ2-6, the V gene TRBV6-1, with 9 bases that match TRBD2. The CDR3 runs to 16 residues. The ends lost 4 bases at V and 4 bases at J; junction bases unmatched: 5. From germline, CDR1 is MNHNS and CDR2 SASEGT. The CDR3 nucleotides are TGTGCCAGCAGTGTAGCGGGGGCGAGCGGGGCCAACGTCCTGACTTTC. This encodes CASSVAGASGANVLTF.

CDR3 DNA sequence: TGTGCCAGCAGCCAAGACCAGGGTTGGGACACTGAAGCTTTCTTT. This gives the protein CASSQDQGWDTEAFF. The rearrangement links TRBV14 to TRBJ1-1, with D tentatively TRBD1 (5 bases). CDR3 length: 15 residues. The germline CDR1 and CDR2 sequences are SGHDN and FVKESK. V lost 0 bases to trimming and J lost 3 bases, with 11 bases between them.

The chain uses TRBV19 and TRBJ1-5; 11 nucleotides align to TRBD1. J was trimmed by 2 bases and V by 5 bases; bases with no gene match: 5. The CDR3 length is 16 residues. Germline CDR1 reads LNHDA; CDR2 reads SQIVND (reference sequence). The CDR3 nucleotides are TGTGCCAGTAGTGATGGACAGGGGGCGCGCAATCAGCCCCAGCATTTT. It encodes CASSDGQGARNQPQHF.

The rearrangement links TRBV29-1 to TRBJ1-2; D unresolved. The CDR3 consists of 11 residues. V was cut by 1 base and J by 8 bases, with 8 bases left in between. Germline CDR1 SQVTM, CDR2 ANQGSEA. DNA of the CDR3: TGCAGCGTTGAAGGGGTGGGAGGCTACACCTTC. Its translation: CSVEGVGGYTF.

The chain carries TRBV19 and TRBJ1-2, with 9 bases aligning to TRBD1. This CDR3 contains 13 residues. Germline V gene lookup returns CDR1 LNHDA and CDR2 SQIVND (reference sequence). Trimming removed 7 bases from V and 6 bases from J; junction bases left unmatched: 6. The CDR3 DNA is TGTGCCAGTACCGTCACAGGGGGCGATGGCTACACCTTC. The encoded protein is CASTVTGGDGYTF. The variable domain in full, completed from reference TRBV19 and TRBJ1-2, reads DGGITQSPKYLFRKEGQNVTLSCEQNLNHDAMYWYRQDPGQGLRLIYYSQIVNDFQKGDIAEGYSVSREKKESFPLTVTSAQKNPTAFYLCASTVTGGDGYTFGSGTRLTVV.

The sample holds a few counts of this clone. The chain links TRBV6-2 or TRBV6-3 to TRBJ2-4; tentatively, D is TRBD2 (6 bases). CDR1 is MNHEY and CDR2 is SVGEGT in the germline V gene. This CDR3 has 17 residues. Trimming pared 4 bases from V and 2 bases from J, leaving 18 bases between. CDR3 bases: TGTGCCAGCAGTTCCTACCCCCCTAGCGAACCCAAAAACATTCAGTACTTC. Protein product: CASSSYPPSEPKNIQYF.

This clone was found a few times. Here the CDR3 DNA reads TGTGCCAGCAGAGGACAGGGCCCCACCGGGGAGCTGTTTTTT. It specifies CASRGQGPTGELFF. The gene calls are TRBV6-4 and TRBJ2-2; TRBD1 aligns across 8 bases. V shed 6 bases, J shed 4 bases, and the junction held 4 bases outside the gene matches. CDR1 MRHNA and CDR2 SNTAGT come from the germline V gene. There are 14 residues in the CDR3.

J is TRBJ1-3 and V is TRBV10-2; maybe TRBD1 (5 bases). This CDR3 region has 13 residues. The V end was cut by 7 bases, the J end by 4 bases, with 11 bases between. Germline loops: CDR1 WSHSY, CDR2 SAAADI. The CDR3: CASKDGAGNTIYF. As DNA, the CDR3 is TGCGCCAGCAAGGATGGGGCGGGAAACACCATATATTTT.

The chain joins TRBV5-1 to TRBJ2-5; D gene uncertain. The length of the CDR3 is 13 residues. Deletions cut 0 bases from V and 5 bases from J, with 8 bases between. Per the germline V gene, CDR1 is SGHRS and CDR2 is YFSETQ. CDR3 loop: CASSLGRWETQYF. The CDR3 nucleotides read TGCGCCAGCAGCTTGGGTCGGTGGGAGACCCAGTACTTC.

The V call is TRBV11-2, the J call TRBJ2-7, with D unclear. V shed 4 bases and J shed 9 bases, with 16 bases lying between them. This CDR3 is 13 amino acids long. Germline loops: CDR1 SGHAT, CDR2 FQNNGV. CDR3 bases: TGTGCCAGCAGCTCCCGACTGCTACCGGGGCAGTACTTC. This codes for CASSSRLLPGQYF. Full variable domain (missing parts from reference TRBV11-2 and TRBJ2-7): EAGVAQSPRYKIIEKRQSVAFWCNPISGHATLYWYQQILGQGPKLLIQFQNNGVVDDSQLPKDRFSAERLKGVDSTLKIQPAKLEDSAVYLCASSSRLLPGQYFGPGTRLTVT.